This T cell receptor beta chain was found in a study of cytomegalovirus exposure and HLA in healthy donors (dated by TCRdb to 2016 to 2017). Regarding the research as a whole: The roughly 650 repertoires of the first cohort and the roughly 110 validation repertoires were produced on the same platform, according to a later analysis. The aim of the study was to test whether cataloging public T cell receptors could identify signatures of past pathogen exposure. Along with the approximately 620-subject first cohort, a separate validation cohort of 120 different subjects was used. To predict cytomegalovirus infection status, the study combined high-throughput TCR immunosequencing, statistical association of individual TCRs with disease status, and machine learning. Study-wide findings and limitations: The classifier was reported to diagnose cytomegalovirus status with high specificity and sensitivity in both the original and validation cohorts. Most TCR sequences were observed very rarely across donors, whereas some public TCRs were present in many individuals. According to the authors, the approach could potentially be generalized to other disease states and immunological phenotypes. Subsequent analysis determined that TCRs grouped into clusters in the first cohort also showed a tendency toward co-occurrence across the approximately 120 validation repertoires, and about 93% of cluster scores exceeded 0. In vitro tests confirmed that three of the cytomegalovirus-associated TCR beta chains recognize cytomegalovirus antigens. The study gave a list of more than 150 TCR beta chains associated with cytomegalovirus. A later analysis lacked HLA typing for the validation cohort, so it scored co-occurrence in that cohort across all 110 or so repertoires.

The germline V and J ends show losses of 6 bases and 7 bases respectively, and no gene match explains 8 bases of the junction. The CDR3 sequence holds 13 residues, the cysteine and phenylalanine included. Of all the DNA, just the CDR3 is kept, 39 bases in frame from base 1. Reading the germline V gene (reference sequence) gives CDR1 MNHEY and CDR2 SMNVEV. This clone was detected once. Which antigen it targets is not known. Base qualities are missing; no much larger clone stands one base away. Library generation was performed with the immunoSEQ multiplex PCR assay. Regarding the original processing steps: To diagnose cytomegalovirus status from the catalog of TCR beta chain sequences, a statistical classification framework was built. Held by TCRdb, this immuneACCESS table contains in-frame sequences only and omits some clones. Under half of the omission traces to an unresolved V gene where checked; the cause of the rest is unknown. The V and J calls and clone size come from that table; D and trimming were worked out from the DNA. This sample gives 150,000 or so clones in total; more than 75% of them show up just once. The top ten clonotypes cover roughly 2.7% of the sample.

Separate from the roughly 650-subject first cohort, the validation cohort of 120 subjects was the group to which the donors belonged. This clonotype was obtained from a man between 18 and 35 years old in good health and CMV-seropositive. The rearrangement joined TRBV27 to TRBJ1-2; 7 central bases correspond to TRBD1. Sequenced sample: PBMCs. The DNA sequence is TGTGCCAGCAGCCCAGGACAGGAGGGTGGCTACACCTTC. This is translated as CASSPGQEGGYTF.